This T cell receptor beta chain was obtained from a study of vaccination effects on CD4 cells after COVID-19. Overall study: Sequencing in the ViraFEST assay came after antigen-specific CD4+ T cells had been expanded with viral peptide pools, which were used to stimulate PBMC.

After removal of 4 bases from V and 0 bases from J, the junction contained 4 bases not matched to a gene. Germline CDR1 is KGHDR and CDR2 is SFDVKD. The CDR3 is made up of 15 amino acids. This clone was observed a single time. Its antigen is not identified. The method was immunoSEQ multiplex PCR; TCRdb's version includes in-frame clones alone and lacks a portion of them. Of tens of thousands of clones listed, less than 85% are singletons. Following culture for about ten days, CD4+ T cells were isolated. The person acquired a PCR-confirmed SARS-CoV-2 infection between March and December 2020. Participants got two doses of BNT162b2 or mRNA-1273 vaccine.

The TCR sequence derives from a human donor who had a prior SARS-CoV-2 infection. The material was CD4+ T cells from PBMCs cultured without peptide, obtained after COVID-19 vaccination. The chain combines TRBV24-1 with TRBJ2-5; 7 positions match TRBD2. The CDR3: CATSEFGGYQETQYF. The CDR3 DNA sequence: TGTGCCACCAGTGAGTTCGGGGGGTACCAAGAGACCCAGTACTTC.